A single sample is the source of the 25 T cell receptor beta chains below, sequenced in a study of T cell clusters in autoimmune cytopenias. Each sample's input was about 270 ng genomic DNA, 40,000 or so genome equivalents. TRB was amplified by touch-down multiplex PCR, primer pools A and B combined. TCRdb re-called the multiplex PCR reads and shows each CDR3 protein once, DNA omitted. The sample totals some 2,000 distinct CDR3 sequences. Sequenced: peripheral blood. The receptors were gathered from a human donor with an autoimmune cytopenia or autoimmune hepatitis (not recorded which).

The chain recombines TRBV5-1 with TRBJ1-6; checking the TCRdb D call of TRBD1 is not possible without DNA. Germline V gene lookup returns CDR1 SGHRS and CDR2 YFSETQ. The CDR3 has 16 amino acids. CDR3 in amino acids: CASSSSGQGGNSPLHF.

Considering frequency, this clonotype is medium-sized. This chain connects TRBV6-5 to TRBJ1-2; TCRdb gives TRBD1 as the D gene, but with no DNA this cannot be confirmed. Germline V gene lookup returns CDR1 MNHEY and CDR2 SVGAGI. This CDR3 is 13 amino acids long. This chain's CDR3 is CASRPLNSYGYTF.

The CDR3 loop is CASSQEGRAQETQYF. This chain uses TRBV4-2 with TRBJ2-5; no DNA is available, so the TRBD1 call from TCRdb remains unchecked. This CDR3 spans 15 amino acids. Germline lookup yields CDR1 LGHNA and CDR2 YNFKEQ.

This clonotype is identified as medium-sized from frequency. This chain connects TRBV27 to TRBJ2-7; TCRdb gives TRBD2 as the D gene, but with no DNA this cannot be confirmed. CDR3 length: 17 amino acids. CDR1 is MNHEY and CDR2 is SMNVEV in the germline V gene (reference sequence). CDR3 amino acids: CASSFLGTSRAEREQYF.

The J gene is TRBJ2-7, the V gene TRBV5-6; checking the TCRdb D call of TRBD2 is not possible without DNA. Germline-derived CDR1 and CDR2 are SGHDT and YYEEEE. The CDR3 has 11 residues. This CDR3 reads CASSSGGEQYF.

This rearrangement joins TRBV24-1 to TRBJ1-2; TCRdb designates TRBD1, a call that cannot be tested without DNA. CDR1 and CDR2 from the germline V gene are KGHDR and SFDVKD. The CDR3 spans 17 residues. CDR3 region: CATSDLGGRRSNYGYTF.

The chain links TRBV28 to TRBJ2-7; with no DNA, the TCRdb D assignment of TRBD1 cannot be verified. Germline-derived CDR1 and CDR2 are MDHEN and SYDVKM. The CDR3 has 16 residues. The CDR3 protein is CASSLGTGGSKNEQYF.

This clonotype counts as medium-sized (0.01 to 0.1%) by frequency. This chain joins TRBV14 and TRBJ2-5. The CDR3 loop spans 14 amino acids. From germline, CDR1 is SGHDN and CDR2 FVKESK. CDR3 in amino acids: CASSQGRVQETQYF.

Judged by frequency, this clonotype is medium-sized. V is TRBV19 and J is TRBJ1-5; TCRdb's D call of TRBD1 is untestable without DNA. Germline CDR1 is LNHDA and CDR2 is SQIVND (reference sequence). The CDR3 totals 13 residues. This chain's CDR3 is CASSIQGDGPQHF. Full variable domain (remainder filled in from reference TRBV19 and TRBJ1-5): DGGITQSPKYLFRKEGQNVTLSCEQNLNHDAMYWYRQDPGQGLRLIYYSQIVNDFQKGDIAEGYSVSREKKESFPLTVTSAQKNPTAFYLCASSIQGDGPQHFGDGTRLSIL.

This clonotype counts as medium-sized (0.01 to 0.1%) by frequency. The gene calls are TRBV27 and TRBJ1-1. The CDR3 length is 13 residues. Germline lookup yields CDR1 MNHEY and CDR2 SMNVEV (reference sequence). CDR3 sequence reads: CASSLTEHTEAFF.

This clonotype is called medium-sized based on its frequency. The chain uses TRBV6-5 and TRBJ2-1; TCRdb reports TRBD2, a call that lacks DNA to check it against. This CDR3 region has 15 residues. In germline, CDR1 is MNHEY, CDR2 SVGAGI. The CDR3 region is CASSLARDLLLEQFF.

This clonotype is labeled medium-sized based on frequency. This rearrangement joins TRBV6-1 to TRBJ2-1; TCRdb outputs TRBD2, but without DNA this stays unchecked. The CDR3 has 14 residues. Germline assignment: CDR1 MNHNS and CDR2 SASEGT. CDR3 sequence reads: CASSSGLVSNEQFF.

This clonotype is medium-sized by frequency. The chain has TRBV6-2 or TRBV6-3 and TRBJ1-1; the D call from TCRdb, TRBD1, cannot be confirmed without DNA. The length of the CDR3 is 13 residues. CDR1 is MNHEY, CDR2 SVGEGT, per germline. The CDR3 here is CASSRTGGTEAFF.

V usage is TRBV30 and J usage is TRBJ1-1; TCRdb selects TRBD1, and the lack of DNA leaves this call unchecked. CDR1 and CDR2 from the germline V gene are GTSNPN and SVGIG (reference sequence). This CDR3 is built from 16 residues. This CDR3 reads CAWSGGETGVNTEAFF.

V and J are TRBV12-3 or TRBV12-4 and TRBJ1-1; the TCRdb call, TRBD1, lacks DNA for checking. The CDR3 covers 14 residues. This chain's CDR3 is CASSYGQGGTEAFF.

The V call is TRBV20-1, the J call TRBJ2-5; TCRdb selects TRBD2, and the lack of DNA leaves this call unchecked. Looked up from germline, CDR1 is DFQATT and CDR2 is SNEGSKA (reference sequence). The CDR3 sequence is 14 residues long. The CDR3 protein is CSAPAGTSRETQYF.

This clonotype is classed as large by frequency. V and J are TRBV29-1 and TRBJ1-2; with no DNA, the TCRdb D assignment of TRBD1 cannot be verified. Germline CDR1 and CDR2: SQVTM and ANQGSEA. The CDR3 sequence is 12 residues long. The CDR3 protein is CSVATGDYGYTF.

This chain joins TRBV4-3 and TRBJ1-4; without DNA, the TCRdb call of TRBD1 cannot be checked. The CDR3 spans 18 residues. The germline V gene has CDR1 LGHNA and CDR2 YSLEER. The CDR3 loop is CASSQVRGTGGPNEKLFF.

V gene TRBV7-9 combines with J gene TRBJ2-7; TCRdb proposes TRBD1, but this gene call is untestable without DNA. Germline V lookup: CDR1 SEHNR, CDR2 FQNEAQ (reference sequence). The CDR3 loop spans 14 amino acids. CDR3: CASSLGGTVEEQYF.

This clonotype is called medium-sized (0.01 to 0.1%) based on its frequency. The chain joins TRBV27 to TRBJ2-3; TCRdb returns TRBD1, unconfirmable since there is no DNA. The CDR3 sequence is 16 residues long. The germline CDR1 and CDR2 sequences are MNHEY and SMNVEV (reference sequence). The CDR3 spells CASSPGTGTSTDTQYF.

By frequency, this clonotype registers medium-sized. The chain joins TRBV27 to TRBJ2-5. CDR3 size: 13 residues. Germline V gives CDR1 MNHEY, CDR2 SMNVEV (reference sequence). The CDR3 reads CASSPTLWETQYF.

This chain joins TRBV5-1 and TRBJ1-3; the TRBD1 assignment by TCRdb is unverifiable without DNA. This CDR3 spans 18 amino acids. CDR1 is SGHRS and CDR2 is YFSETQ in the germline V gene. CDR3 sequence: CASSFSFDSQVSGNTIYF.

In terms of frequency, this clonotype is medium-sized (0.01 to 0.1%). Here the CDR3 reads CSARAYPDGSNSPLHF. J is TRBJ1-6 and V is TRBV20-1. This CDR3 region has 16 residues. Germline V gene lookup returns CDR1 DFQATT and CDR2 SNEGSKA (reference sequence).

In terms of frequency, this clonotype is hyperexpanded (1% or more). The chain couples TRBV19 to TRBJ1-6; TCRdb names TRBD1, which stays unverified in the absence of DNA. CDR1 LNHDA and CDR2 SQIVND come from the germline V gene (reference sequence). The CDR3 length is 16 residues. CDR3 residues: CASTPTPFRPYSPLHF.

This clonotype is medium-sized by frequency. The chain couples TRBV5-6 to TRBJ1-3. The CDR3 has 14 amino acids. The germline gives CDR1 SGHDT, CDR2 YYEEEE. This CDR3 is CASSLRGAGNTIYF.